This TCR beta chain was identified during a study of T-cell reconstitution after alpha-beta-depleted transplantation in children (dated by TCRdb to the mid-2010s). Describing the broader study: T-cell immune reconstitution after TCRalphabeta/CD19-depleted allogeneic hematopoietic cell transplantation in children was quantitatively tracked in the study by means of TCR repertoire profiling.

This clonotype appeared a few times. Its antigen target is currently unknown. There are no base qualities to consult, and no much larger clone falls within one base. The trim is 0 bases for V and 2 bases for J, with a gap of 11 bases between the germline ends. From a lookup of the germline V gene, CDR1 and CDR2 are KGHSH and LQKENI. From the cysteine through the phenylalanine, the CDR3 covers 15 amino acids. Only CDR3 DNA remains: 45 bases, in frame from the first base. Results and caveats for the whole study, not just this receptor: Apparently early alphabetaT-cell count recovery about two months after transplant reportedly relied on only several hundred rapidly expanded clones derived from non-depleted graft cells. In some patients, the high TCRbeta diversity seen at day 60 was put down to recipient T cells and intrathymic progenitors that had survived conditioning. Over subsequent months, a decline in hyperexpanded clone frequencies was noted, and after one year, T-cell counts and TCRbeta diversity were mostly ascribed to newly produced T cells.

The library came from PCR. TCRdb names Illumina HiSeq 2500 as the instrument used. Molecular barcoding was employed in the preparation of TCR libraries, with unique molecular identifiers being used to normalize TCRbeta repertoire quantification. TCRdb redid the processing of the public reads, applying fastp at Q25 and MiXCR, and retained in-frame beta chains. Under each unique CDR3 protein, matching rows form one entry showing the most common genes and DNA. This sample holds about 980,000 distinct CDR3 sequences; roughly 29% were observed only once. The ten largest clones add up to 28% of the sample. The treatment or condition label of this sample denotes: allogeneic hematopoietic cell transplantation with graft depleted of TCRalphabeta T cells and CD19 B cells. Transplant recipients were children who received TCRalphabeta/CD19-depleted allogeneic hematopoietic cell grafts.

Sequenced here: PBMCs, mostly from graft donor cells, sampled 360 days after TCRalphabeta/CD19-depleted stem cell transplant. The chain links TRBV18 with TRBJ2-7, with a weak D call of TRBD1 (6 bases match). This clonotype originated in a boy under two years old who had a stem cell transplant for SCID, so the T cells may come from the graft donor. The encoded CDR3 is CASSPPPDSTYEQYF. In nucleotide form, the sequence is TGTGCCAGCTCACCACCCCCGGACAGTACCTACGAGCAGTACTTC.